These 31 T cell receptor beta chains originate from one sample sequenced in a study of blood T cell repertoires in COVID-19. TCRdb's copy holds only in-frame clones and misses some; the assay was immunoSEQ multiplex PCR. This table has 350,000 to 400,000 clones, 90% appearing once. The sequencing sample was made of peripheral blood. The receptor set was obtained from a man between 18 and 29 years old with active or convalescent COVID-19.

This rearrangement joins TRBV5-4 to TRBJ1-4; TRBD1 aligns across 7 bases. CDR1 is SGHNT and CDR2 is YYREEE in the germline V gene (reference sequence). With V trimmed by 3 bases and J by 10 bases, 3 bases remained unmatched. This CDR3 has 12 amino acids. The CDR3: CASSSPGGKLFF. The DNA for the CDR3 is TGTGCCAGCAGCTCCCCAGGGGGAAAACTGTTTTTT. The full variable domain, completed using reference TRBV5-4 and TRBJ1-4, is ETGVTQSPTHLIKTRGQQVTLRCSSQSGHNTVSWYQQALGQGPQFIFQYYREEENGRGNFPPRFSGLQFPNYSSELNVNALELDDSALYLCASSSPGGKLFFGSGTQLSVL.

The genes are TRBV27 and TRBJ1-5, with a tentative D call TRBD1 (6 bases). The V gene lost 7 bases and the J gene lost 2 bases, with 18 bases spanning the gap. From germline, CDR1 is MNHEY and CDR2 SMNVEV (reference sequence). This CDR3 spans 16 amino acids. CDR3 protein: CASTPRGGLGNQPQHF. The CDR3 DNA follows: TGTGCCAGCACTCCCCGGGGGGGGCTCGGCAATCAGCCCCAGCATTTT.

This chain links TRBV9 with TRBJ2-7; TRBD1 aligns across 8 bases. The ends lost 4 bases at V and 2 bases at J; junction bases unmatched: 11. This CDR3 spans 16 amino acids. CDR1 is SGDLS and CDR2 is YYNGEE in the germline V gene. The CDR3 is CASSPRTGTNTYEQYF. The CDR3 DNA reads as TGTGCCAGCAGCCCGAGGACAGGGACCAATACCTACGAGCAGTACTTC.

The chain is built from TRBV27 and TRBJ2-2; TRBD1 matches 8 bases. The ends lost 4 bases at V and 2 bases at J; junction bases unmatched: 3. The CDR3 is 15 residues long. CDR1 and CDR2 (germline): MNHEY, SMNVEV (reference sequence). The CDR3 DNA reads TGTGCCAGCAGTTACGGACAGGGTAACACCGGGGAGCTGTTTTTT. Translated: CASSYGQGNTGELFF.

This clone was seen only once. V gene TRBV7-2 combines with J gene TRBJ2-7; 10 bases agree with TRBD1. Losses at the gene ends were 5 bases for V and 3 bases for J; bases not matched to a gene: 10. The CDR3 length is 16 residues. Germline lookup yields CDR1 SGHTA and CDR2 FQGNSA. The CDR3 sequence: CASSAAGGDRGYEQYF. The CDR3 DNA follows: TGTGCCAGCAGCGCAGCAGGGGGGGACAGGGGCTACGAGCAGTACTTC.

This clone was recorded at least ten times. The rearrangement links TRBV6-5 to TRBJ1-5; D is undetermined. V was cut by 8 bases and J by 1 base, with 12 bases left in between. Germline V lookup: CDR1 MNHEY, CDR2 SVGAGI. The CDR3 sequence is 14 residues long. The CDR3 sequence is CASDHGLSNQPQHF. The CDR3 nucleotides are TGTGCCAGCGACCATGGGCTAAGCAATCAGCCCCAGCATTTT.

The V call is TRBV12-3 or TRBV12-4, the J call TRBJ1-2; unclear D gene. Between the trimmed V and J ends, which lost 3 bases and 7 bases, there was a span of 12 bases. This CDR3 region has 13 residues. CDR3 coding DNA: TGTGCCAGCAGTTTTGATAATCTAGGTGGCTACACCTTC. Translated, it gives CASSFDNLGGYTF.

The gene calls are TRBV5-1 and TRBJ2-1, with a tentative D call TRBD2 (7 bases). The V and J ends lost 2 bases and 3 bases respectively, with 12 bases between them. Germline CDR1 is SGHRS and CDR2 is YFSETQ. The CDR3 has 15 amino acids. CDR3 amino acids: CASSFEGGIYNEQFF. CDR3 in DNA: TGCGCCAGCAGCTTTGAGGGGGGGATCTACAATGAGCAGTTCTTC. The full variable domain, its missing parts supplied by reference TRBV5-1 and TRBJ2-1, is KAGVTQTPRYLIKTRGQQVTLSCSPISGHRSVSWYQQTPGQGLQFLFEYFSETQRNKGNFPGRFSGRQFSNSRSEMNVSTLELGDSALYLCASSFEGGIYNEQFFGPGTRLTVL.

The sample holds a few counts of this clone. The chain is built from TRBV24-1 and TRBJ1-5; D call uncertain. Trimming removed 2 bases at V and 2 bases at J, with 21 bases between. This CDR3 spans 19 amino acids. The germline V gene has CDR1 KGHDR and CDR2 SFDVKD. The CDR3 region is CATSDYEKPQEDRNQPQHF. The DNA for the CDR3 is TGTGCCACCAGTGATTACGAAAAACCGCAGGAGGATCGCAATCAGCCCCAGCATTTT.

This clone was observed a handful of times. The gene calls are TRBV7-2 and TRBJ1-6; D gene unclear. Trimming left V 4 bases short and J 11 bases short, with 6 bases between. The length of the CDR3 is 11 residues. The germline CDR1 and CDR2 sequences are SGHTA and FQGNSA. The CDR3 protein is CASSSNPPLHF. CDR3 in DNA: TGTGCCAGCAGCTCCAATCCACCCCTCCACTTT.

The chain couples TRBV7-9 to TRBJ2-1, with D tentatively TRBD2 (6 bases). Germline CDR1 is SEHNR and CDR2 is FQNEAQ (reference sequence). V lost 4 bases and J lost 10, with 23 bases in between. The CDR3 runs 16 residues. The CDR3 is CASSSSPGLALGEQFF. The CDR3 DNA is TGTGCCAGCAGCTCGTCACCGGGACTCGCATTAGGGGAGCAGTTCTTC.

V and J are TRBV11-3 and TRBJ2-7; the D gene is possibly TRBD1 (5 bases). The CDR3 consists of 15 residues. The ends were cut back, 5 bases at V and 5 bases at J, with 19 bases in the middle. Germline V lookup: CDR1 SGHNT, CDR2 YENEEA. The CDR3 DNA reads TGTGCCAGCAGCCCCGGGTCAGGGAATGTCCACGAGCAGTACTTC. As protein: CASSPGSGNVHEQYF.

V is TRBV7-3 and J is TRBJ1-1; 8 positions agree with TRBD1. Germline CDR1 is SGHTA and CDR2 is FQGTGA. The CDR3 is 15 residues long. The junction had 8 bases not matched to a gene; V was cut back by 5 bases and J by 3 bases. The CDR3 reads CASSPETGAYTEAFF. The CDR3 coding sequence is TGTGCCAGCAGCCCCGAGACAGGGGCATACACTGAAGCTTTCTTT.

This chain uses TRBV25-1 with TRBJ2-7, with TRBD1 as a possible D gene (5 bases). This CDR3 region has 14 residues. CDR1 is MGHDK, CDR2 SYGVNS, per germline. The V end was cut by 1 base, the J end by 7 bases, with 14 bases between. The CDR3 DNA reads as TGTGCCAGCAGTGAATCGATGACAGTGCAAGAGCAGTACTTC. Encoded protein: CASSESMTVQEQYF.

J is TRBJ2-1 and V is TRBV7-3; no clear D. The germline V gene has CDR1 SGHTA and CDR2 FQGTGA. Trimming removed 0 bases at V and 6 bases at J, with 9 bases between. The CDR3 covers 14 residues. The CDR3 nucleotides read TGTGCCAGCAGCTTAACCGCGTCGGGCAATGAGCAGTTCTTC. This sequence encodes CASSLTASGNEQFF.

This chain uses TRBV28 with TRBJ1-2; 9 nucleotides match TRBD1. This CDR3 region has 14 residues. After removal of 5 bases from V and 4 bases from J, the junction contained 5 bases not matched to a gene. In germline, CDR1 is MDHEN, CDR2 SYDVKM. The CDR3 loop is CASSGTGTGYGYTF. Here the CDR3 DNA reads TGTGCCAGCAGTGGGACAGGGACTGGCTATGGCTACACCTTC.

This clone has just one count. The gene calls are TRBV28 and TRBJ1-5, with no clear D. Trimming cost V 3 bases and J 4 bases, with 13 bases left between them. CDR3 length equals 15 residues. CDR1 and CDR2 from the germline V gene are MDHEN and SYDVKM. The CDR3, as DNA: TGTGCCAGCAGTTTTCTTGGGGAGGCGAATCAGCCCCAGCATTTT. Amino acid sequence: CASSFLGEANQPQHF.

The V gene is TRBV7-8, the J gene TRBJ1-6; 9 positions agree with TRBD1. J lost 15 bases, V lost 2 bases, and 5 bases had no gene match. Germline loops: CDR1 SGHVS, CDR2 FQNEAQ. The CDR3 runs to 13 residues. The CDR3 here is CASSLRDRALLHF. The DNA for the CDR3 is TGTGCCAGCAGCTTAAGGGACAGGGCCCTCCTCCACTTT.

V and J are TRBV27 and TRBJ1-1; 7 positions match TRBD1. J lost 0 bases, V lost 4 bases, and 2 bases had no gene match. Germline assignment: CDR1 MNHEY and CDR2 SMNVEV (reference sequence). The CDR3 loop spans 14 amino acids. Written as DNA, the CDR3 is TGTGCCAGCAGTTCACAGGGGTTGAACACTGAAGCTTTCTTT. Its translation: CASSSQGLNTEAFF.

CDR3 in DNA: TGTGCCAGTAGTGGGGTGGGGAGCTCCTATAATTCACCCCTCCACTTT. It specifies CASSGVGSSYNSPLHF. The chain employs TRBV19 and TRBJ1-6; no reliable D call. Trimming stripped 5 bases from V and 0 bases from J, with 11 bases between. The CDR3 loop spans 16 amino acids. The germline CDR1 and CDR2 sequences are LNHDA and SQIVND (reference sequence).

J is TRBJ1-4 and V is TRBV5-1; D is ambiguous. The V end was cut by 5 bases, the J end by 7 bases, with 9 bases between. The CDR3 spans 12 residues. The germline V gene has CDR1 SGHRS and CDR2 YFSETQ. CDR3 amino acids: CASREGTEKLFF. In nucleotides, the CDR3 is TGCGCCAGCAGGGAGGGTACTGAAAAACTGTTTTTT.

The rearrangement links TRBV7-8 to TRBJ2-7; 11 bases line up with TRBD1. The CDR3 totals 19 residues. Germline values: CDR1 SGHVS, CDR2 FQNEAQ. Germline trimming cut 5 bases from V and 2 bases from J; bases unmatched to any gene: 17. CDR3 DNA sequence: TGTGCCAGCAGCCCAGGGAGGACAGGGGGCCTATATGACGCCTACGAGCAGTACTTC. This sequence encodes CASSPGRTGGLYDAYEQYF.

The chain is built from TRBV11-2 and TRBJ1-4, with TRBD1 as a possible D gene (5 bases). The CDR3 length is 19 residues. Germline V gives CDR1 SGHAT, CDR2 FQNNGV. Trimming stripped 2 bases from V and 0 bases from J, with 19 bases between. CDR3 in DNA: TGTGCCAGCAGCTTAAACGGGGGAGCTTGGGTATCAACTAATGAAAAACTGTTTTTT. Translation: CASSLNGGAWVSTNEKLFF.

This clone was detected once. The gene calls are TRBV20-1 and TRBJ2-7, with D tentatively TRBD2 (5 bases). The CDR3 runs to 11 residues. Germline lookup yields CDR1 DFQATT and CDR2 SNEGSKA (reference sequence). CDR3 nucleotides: TGCAGCCCCGGGGAGCGCTTCGGGCAGTACTTC. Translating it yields CSPGERFGQYF.

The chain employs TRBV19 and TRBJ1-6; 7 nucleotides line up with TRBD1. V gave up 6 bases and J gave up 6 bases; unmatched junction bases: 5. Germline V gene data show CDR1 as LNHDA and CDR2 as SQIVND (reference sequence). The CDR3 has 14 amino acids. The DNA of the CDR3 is TGTGCCAGTAGCATCGGACAGGTTAATTCACCCCTCCACTTT. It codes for CASSIGQVNSPLHF.

The CDR3 nucleotides are TGTGCCAGCAGTTCCCGGGGGTATAATTCACCCCTCCACTTT. Translation: CASSSRGYNSPLHF. The chain recombines TRBV6-5 with TRBJ1-6, with D possibly matching TRBD1 (5 bases). V gave up 4 bases and J gave up 4 bases, with 8 bases separating them. The CDR3 totals 14 residues. Germline CDR1 reads MNHEY; CDR2 reads SVGAGI.

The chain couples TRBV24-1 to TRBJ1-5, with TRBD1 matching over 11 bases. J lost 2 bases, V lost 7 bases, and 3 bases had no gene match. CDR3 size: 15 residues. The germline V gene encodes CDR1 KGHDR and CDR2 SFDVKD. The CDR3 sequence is CATSGTGGGNQPQHF. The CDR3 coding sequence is TGTGCCACCAGCGGGACAGGGGGAGGCAATCAGCCCCAGCATTTT.

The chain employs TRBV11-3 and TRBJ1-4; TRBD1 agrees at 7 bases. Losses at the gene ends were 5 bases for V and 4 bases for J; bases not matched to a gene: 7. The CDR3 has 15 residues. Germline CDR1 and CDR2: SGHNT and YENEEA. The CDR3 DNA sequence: TGTGCCAGCAGCGAAGGAAGGGGGCGTAATGAAAAACTGTTTTTT. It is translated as CASSEGRGRNEKLFF. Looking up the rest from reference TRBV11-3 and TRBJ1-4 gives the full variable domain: EAGVVQSPRYKIIEKKQPVAFWCNPISGHNTLYWYLQNLGQGPELLIRYENEEAVDDSQLPKDRFSAERLKGVDSTLKIQPAELGDSAVYLCASSEGRGRNEKLFFGSGTQLSVL.

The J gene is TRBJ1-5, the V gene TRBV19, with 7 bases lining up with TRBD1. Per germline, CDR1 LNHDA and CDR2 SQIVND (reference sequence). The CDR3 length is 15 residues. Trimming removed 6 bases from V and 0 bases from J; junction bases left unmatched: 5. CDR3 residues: CASSRGQASNQPQHF. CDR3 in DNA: TGTGCCAGTAGCCGAGGACAGGCTAGCAATCAGCCCCAGCATTTT.

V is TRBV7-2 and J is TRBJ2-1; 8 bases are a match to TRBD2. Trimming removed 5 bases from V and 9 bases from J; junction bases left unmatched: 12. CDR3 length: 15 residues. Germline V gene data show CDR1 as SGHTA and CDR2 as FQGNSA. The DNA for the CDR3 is TGTGCCAGCAGCCTCTCCCACAGCGGGAGAGGTGAGCAGTTCTTC. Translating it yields CASSLSHSGRGEQFF. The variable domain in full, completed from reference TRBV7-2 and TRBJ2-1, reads GAGVSQSPSNKVTEKGKDVELRCDPISGHTALYWYRQSLGQGLEFLIYFQGNSAPDKSGLPSDRFSAERTGGSVSTLTIQRTQQEDSAVYLCASSLSHSGRGEQFFGPGTRLTVL.

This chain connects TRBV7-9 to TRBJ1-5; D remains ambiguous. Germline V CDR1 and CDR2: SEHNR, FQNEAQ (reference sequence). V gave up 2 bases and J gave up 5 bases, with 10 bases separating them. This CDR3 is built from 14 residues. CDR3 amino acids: CASSLNRPDQPQHF. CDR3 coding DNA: TGTGCCAGCAGCTTAAACAGACCGGATCAGCCCCAGCATTTT.